This TCR beta chain derives from a study of blood T cell repertoires in COVID-19 (dated by TCRdb to between 2020 and 2021). General notes on the study: The collaborator samples originated in the United States, Italy and Spain and spanned the acute and convalescent phases of COVID-19. Deeply sampled blood TCRbeta repertoires from subjects exposed to, actively infected with, or recovered from COVID-19 were included in the dataset. A freely available public database, intended as a resource for researchers studying the immune response to SARS-CoV-2, is where the repertoires were released. Nearly every sample came with metadata listing a de-identified subject ID, COVID-19 status, age in years and sex. The samples were drawn from the first 160 participants of the ongoing ImmuneRACE study and from 1,254 subjects provided by 6 global collaborators. The prospective study material was composed of cDNA or gDNA derived from T cells, B-cell-depleted T cells, or PBMCs. Where available, HLA class I and class II types were obtained from metadata supplied by the sample provider rather than from assay-based typing.

The CDR3 sequence holds 15 residues, the cysteine and phenylalanine included. The kept DNA is CDR3 alone, 45 bases in frame from the first base. Germline trimming: 0 bases from V, 6 bases from J; junction bases outside gene matches: 0. CDR1 and CDR2 were assigned from the germline V gene (reference sequence) as MNHNY and SVGAGI. Collaborating institutions collected whole blood in K2EDTA tubes following their own protocols. Collaborator samples were shipped for TCRbeta analysis as frozen whole blood, isolated PBMCs, or DNA extracted from either sample type. The immunoSEQ Assay, a bias-controlled multiplex PCR, was used to amplify TCRbeta CDR3 regions from genomic DNA. As for the original processing: The number of nucleated cells in each sample was estimated by amplification of reference gene primers within the assay. Sequence reads were collapsed and filtered to measure the absolute abundance of every unique TCRbeta CDR3 rearrangement. For each sample, productive Simpson clonality was calculated as the square root of Simpson's diversity index across productive rearrangements. The immuneACCESS repertoire file appears here via TCRdb, limited to in-frame rearrangements. These files lack a portion of the clones; in checked studies, under half of the deficit traces to unresolved V genes, and the cause of the others is not known. From that table come the V and J calls and clone size; the DNA was used to work out D and trimming. This sample is represented by roughly 24,000 clones; 82% of them were singletons. The top ten constitute 25% to 35% of the sample.

In the case of this clone: Its antigen is unknown. The input lacks base qualities; no much larger clone sits a single base away.

Points the paper makes about the study in general: The quantity of clinical and demographic metadata differed by source and by participant and was supplied without curation.

Material: peripheral blood. The origin of this receptor is a human donor in a cohort sampled during active COVID-19. This sequence uses TRBV6-6 and TRBJ1-4, and 11 junctional nucleotides match TRBD1. The DNA sequence follows: TGTGCCAGCAGTTACTCGGACAGGGGGCATGAAAAACTGTTTTTT. This sequence encodes CASSYSDRGHEKLFF.